This TCR beta chain came from a study of beta chain features in type 1 diabetes. A note on this clone: The antigen is not known.

The CDR3 spans 17 residues. Germline V CDR1 and CDR2: MNHEY, SMNVEV (reference sequence). The V end lost 1 base, the J end lost 1 base, and 14 bases lay between the germline ends. Expressed TCRB transcripts were sequenced after all isolated RNA was converted to cDNA. The data were produced by immunoSEQ multiplex PCR, yet TCRdb's version contains in-frame clones alone and is incomplete. The sample has more than 550,000 clones, about an eighth seen once. One heparinised blood draw averaging roughly 120 mL was given by each donor. Study conclusions and caveats: TCRB CDR3s from Type 1 diabetes patients were moderately but significantly shorter in all four CD4+ subsets.

This TCR was sampled from a young man with type 1 diabetes. The chain has TRBV27 and TRBJ1-5; tentatively, D is TRBD1 (5 bases). Sequenced: naive CD4+ T cells from blood. The CDR3 DNA is TGTGCCAGCAGTTTATTATCTGGGGCAGCAAGCAATCAGCCCCAGCATTTT. It is translated as CASSLLSGAASNQPQHF.